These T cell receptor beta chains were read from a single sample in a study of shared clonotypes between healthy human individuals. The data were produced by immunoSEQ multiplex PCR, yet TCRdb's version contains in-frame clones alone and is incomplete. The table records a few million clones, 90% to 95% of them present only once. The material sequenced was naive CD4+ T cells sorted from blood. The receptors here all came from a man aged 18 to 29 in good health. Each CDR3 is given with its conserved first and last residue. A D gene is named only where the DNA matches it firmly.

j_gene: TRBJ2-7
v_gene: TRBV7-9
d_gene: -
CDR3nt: TGTGCCAGCAGCTTAAACGCCCTATGGTACGAGCAGTACTTC
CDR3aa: CASSLNALWYEQYF

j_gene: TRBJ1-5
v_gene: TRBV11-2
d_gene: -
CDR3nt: TGTGCCAGCAGCTTAACGAGCAACAATCAGCCCCAGCATTTT
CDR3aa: CASSLTSNNQPQHF

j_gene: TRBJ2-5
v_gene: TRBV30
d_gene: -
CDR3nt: TGTGCCTGGAGTGGGGATGGGGCGAAAGAGACCCAGTACTTC
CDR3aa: CAWSGDGAKETQYF

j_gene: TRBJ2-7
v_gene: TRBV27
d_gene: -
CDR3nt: TGTGCCAGCAGACGACAGGGTGGGAGGTTTTCTACCTTCTACGAGCAGTACTTC
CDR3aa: CASRRQGGRFSTFYEQYF

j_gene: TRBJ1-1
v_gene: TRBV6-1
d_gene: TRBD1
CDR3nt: TGTGCCAGCAGTGACGAGGGAAGGGGGCACTCTGAAGCTTTCTTT
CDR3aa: CASSDEGRGHSEAFF

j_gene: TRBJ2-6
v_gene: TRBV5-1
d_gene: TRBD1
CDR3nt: TGCGCCAGCAGCTTAACGGGACAGAAAAACTCTGGGGCCAACGTCCTGACTTTC
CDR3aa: CASSLTGQKNSGANVLTF

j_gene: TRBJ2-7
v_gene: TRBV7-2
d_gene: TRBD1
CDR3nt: TGTGCCAGCAGCTCTCCGGACAGGTCAACCTACGAGCAGTACTTC
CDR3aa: CASSSPDRSTYEQYF

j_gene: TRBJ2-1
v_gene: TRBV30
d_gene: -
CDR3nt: TGTGCCTGGAGTGCCGGGCCCTACAATGAGCAGTTCTTC
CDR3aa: CAWSAGPYNEQFF

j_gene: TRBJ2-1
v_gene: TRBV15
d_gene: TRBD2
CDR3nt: TGTGCCACCAGCAGAGAGGCGAGGGCAGGGAATCTAGCGGGAGAGCAGTTCTTC
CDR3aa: CATSREARAGNLAGEQFF

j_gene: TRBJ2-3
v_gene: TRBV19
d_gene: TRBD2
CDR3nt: TGTGCCAGTAGTATAACTTCTCTAGCGGGAGGAGGCACAGATACGCAGTATTTT
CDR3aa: CASSITSLAGGGTDTQYF

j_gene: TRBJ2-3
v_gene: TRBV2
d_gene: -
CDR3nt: TGTGCCAGCAGTGGGGACCAATTGCCGTATTTT
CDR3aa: CASSGDQLPYF